This TCR beta chain comes out of a study of monozygotic twins with inflammatory bowel disease. The study, taken as a whole, reports: Immunosuppressive treatments were not uniform, and this may have added variability to patient repertoires.

Points on this clonotype: What it binds is not known.

Two nested PCRs, of 16 and 9 cycles, processed TCRalpha and TCRbeta cDNA. TCRdb reworked the 5' RACE reads into one entry per CDR3 protein, no DNA. The sample holds approximately 420,000 distinct CDR3 sequences. The authors drew around 2.7 ml of blood from each donor. Total RNA from whole blood was isolated with no T cell sorting. The germline gives CDR1 LGHDT, CDR2 YNNKEL (reference sequence). The CDR3 is 15 amino acids. The V and J genes are TRBV3-1 and TRBJ1-6; lacking DNA, the TRBD1 call made by TCRdb goes unchecked. Source material: blood. The sequence derives from a human donor with ulcerative colitis or Crohn's disease, or a healthy co-twin of an affected twin (not recorded which). CDR3 region: CASSLNRGMNSPLHF. Full variable domain (remainder filled in from reference TRBV3-1 and TRBJ1-6): DTAVSQTPKYLVTQMGNDKSIKCEQNLGHDTMYWYKQDSKKFLKIMFSYNNKELIINETVPNRFSPKSPDKAHLNLHINSLELGDSAVYFCASSLNRGMNSPLHFGNGTRLTVT.